These 9 T cell receptor beta chains came from one sample sequenced in a study of OX40 agonist ivuxolimab in advanced cancers. Sequenced by immunoSEQ multiplex PCR; TCRdb stores in-frame clones only, minus some. The sample gives about 91,000 clones, under 90% of which show up once; just under 2% is in the top ten. The source material was CD4+ or CD8+ T cells sorted from blood, sampled in a trial of the OX40 agonist ivuxolimab. The receptors originated from an adult with an advanced solid tumor such as melanoma, head and neck, liver or kidney cancer.

The CDR3 spells CASSPTGRTEAFF. The CDR3 DNA follows: TGTGCCAGCTCACCGACAGGTCGGACTGAAGCTTTCTTT. The chain employs TRBV18 and TRBJ1-1; maybe TRBD1 (6 bases). V was pared by 3 bases and J by 5 bases, with 10 bases between. This CDR3 spans 13 amino acids. In germline, CDR1 is KGHSH, CDR2 LQKENI. Full variable domain (remainder filled in from reference TRBV18 and TRBJ1-1): NAGVMQNPRHLVRRRGQEARLRCSPMKGHSHVYWYRQLPEEGLKFMVYLQKENIIDESGMPKERFSAEFPKEGPSILRIQQVVRGDSAAYFCASSPTGRTEAFFGQGTRLTVV.

The chain carries TRBV2 and TRBJ2-7, with D possibly matching TRBD2 (7 bases). CDR1 is SNHLY and CDR2 is FYNNEI in the germline V gene. Trimming pared 4 bases from V and 6 bases from J, leaving 16 bases between. The CDR3 totals 14 residues. The CDR3 here is CASSAGGLLTEQYF. The CDR3 DNA reads TGTGCCAGCAGTGCGGGGGGCCTCTTAACCGAGCAGTACTTC.

The chain carries TRBV28 and TRBJ2-3; TRBD1 matches at 7 bases. The CDR3 is made up of 14 amino acids. With V trimmed by 6 bases and J by 2 bases, 5 bases remained unmatched. Germline V gene sequence: CDR1 MDHEN, CDR2 SYDVKM. The CDR3 DNA reads as TGTGCCAGCAGGTCCGGGACAGACACAGATACGCAGTATTTT. Translating it yields CASRSGTDTDTQYF.

V usage is TRBV20-1 and J usage is TRBJ2-5; no clear D gene. The CDR3 is made up of 10 amino acids. V shed 4 bases and J shed 7 bases, with 7 bases lying between them. Germline V CDR1 and CDR2: DFQATT, SNEGSKA (reference sequence). The CDR3 DNA follows: TGCAGTGCTAAATGGGGGACCCAGTACTTC. It specifies CSAKWGTQYF.

The chain carries TRBV18 and TRBJ1-1; TRBD1 might be the D (6 bases). Germline V gene sequence: CDR1 KGHSH, CDR2 LQKENI. Between the trimmed V and J ends, which lost 4 bases and 5 bases, there was a span of 17 bases. This CDR3 has 15 residues. The CDR3 here is CASSRYQGKGTEAFF. The CDR3 DNA reads TGTGCCAGCTCACGCTACCAGGGGAAGGGGACTGAAGCTTTCTTT.

This clone has just one count. J is TRBJ2-5 and V is TRBV29-1, with a possible D match to TRBD1 (6 bases). The ends were cut back, 7 bases at V and 5 bases at J, with 20 bases in the middle. Per germline, CDR1 SQVTM and CDR2 ANQGSEA. The CDR3 has 14 amino acids. The CDR3 sequence is CSELFRGRSETQYF. CDR3 in DNA: TGCAGCGAACTCTTCAGGGGTCGGTCGGAGACCCAGTACTTC.

The genes are TRBV5-1 and TRBJ1-1; 8 bases line up with TRBD1. There are 17 residues in the CDR3. The trim removed 4 bases at V and 0 bases at J, leaving 11 bases unmatched. Per the germline V gene, CDR1 is SGHRS and CDR2 is YFSETQ. DNA of the CDR3: TGCGCCAGCAGCCCAAACTCGGCGACAGGGGTGAACACTGAAGCTTTCTTT. Protein: CASSPNSATGVNTEAFF.

This clone appeared a few times. J is TRBJ2-2 and V is TRBV11-2, with D tentatively TRBD1 (5 bases). The germline V and J ends were trimmed by 3 bases and 11 bases, with 13 bases remaining between them. The CDR3 consists of 13 residues. Germline CDR1 reads SGHAT; CDR2 reads FQNNGV. CDR3 DNA sequence: TGTGCCAGCAGCTTTCTTAGGCAGGGAGAGCTGTTTTTT. It encodes CASSFLRQGELFF. Combining the CDR3 with reference TRBV11-2 and TRBJ2-2 gives the whole variable domain EAGVAQSPRYKIIEKRQSVAFWCNPISGHATLYWYQQILGQGPKLLIQFQNNGVVDDSQLPKDRFSAERLKGVDSTLKIQPAKLEDSAVYLCASSFLRQGELFFGEGSRLTVL.

The chain joins TRBV9 to TRBJ2-1, with 15 bases fitting TRBD2. V gave up 4 bases and J gave up 8 bases; unmatched junction bases: 7. The CDR3 has 16 amino acids. Germline CDR1 is SGDLS and CDR2 is YYNGEE. CDR3: CASSITGLAGGHEQFF. CDR3 coding DNA: TGTGCCAGCAGCATCACGGGACTAGCGGGAGGACATGAGCAGTTCTTC.